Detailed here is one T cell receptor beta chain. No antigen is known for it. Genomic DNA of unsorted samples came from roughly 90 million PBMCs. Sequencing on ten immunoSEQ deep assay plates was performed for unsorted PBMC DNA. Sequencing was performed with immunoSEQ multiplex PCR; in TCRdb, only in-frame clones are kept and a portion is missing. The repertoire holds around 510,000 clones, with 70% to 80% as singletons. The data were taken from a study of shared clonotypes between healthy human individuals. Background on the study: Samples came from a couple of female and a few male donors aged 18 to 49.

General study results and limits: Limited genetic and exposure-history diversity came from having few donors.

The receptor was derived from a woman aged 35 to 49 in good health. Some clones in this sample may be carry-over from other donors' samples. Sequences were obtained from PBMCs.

DNA for the CDR3: TGCGCCAGCAGCTTGCCCCGGGCAAATGAGCAGTTCTTC. It codes for CASSLPRANEQFF. This chain uses TRBV5-1 with TRBJ2-1; D uncertain. V lost 1 base, J lost 7 bases, and 9 bases lay in between. This CDR3 is built from 13 residues. Germline V gives CDR1 SGHRS, CDR2 YFSETQ.